One and the same sample provided the 8 T cell receptor beta chains below, sequenced in a study of lung T cells in sarcoidosis with Löfgren's syndrome. One entry per CDR3 protein results from TCRdb running MiXCR on the reads. Counted here are 15,000 to 25,000 distinct CDR3 sequences, over 20% occurring once; the ten biggest clones make up approximately 0.77%. Material: CD4+ T cells from bronchoalveolar lavage. Every receptor here comes from a human donor with sarcoidosis (Löfgren's syndrome or another form), or a control subject (not recorded which).

This clonotype was seen repeatedly, ten times or more. CDR3 sequence reads: CASTRDRASSGNTIYF. CDR3 nucleotides: TGTGCCAGCACCCGGGACAGGGCGAGCTCTGGAAACACCATATATTTT. The gene calls are TRBV7-2 and TRBJ1-3, with 9 bases identical to TRBD1. This CDR3 comprises 16 residues. Trimming removed 7 bases from V and 0 bases from J; junction bases left unmatched: 7. Germline loops: CDR1 SGHTA, CDR2 FQGNSA.

This clonotype is labeled medium-sized (0.01 to 0.1%). The chain combines TRBV6-2 or TRBV6-3 with TRBJ1-2; perhaps TRBD1 as D (6 bases). CDR1 MNHEY and CDR2 SVGEGT come from the germline V gene. The V gene lost 2 bases and the J gene lost 2 bases, with 9 bases spanning the gap. The CDR3 covers 14 residues. CDR3 amino acids: CASSYGQRNYGYTF. The CDR3 nucleotides read TGTGCCAGCAGTTACGGACAGAGGAACTATGGCTACACCTTC.

This clonotype was observed a handful of times. V and J are TRBV2 and TRBJ1-3, with D perhaps matching TRBD1 (5 bases). V was shortened by 7 bases and J by 0 bases, with 10 bases between the two germline ends. Germline loops: CDR1 SNHLY, CDR2 FYNNEI. CDR3 length: 14 amino acids. In DNA, the CDR3 is TGTGCCAGCATCTGGCAGGGCTCTGGAAACACCATATATTTT. It yields the protein CASIWQGSGNTIYF.

This sequence joins TRBV5-1 and TRBJ2-1, with 7 bases lining up with TRBD2. Trimming cost V 2 bases and J 10 bases; bases outside gene matches: 6. In germline, CDR1 is SGHRS, CDR2 YFSETQ. The CDR3 is 13 residues long. CDR3: CASSFWGSGEQFF. The CDR3, as DNA: TGCGCCAGCAGCTTCTGGGGTAGCGGGGAGCAGTTCTTC.

Comment on this clonotype: This may arise from a read error, as a much more abundant clone is one base away. The conserved closing phenylalanine or tryptophan is absent in this CDR3, likely reflecting a read error. This sequence joins TRBV28 and TRBJ1-2, with D possibly matching TRBD1 (6 bases). From germline, CDR1 is MDHEN and CDR2 SYDVKM. The CDR3 runs 13 residues. The V end was cut by 6 bases, the J end by 4 bases, with 12 bases between. Written as DNA, the CDR3 is TGTGCCAGCAGCCCGACAGGATTCTATGGCTACACCCTC. Its translation is CASSPTGFYGYTL.

As for this clonotype: The junction differs from germline at one of its ends, possibly a read error. This chain uses TRBV19 with TRBJ1-1; no clear D gene. In germline, CDR1 is LNHDA, CDR2 SQIVND (reference sequence). The CDR3 loop spans 14 amino acids. The chain's CDR3 is CASSIGQPNTEAFF. CDR3 DNA: TGTGCCAGTAGTATAGGGCAGCCCAACACTGAGGCTTTCTTT. Based on the CDR3 plus reference TRBV19 and TRBJ1-1, the full variable domain is DGGITQSPKYLFRKEGQNVTLSCEQNLNHDAMYWYRQDPGQGLRLIYYSQIVNDFQKGDIAEGYSVSREKKESFPLTVTSAQKNPTAFYLCASSIGQPNTEAFFGQGTRLTVV.

The rearrangement joins TRBV7-9 to TRBJ1-1, with a weak D call TRBD1 (6 bases). Germline V CDR1 and CDR2: SEHNR, FQNEAQ (reference sequence). This CDR3 comprises 17 residues. The V end was cut by 5 bases, the J end by 1 base, with 20 bases between. CDR3 in amino acids: CASSPILNRAANTEAFF. The CDR3, as DNA: TGTGCCAGCAGCCCCATCCTTAACAGGGCGGCGAACACTGAAGCTTTCTTT.

This clonotype was counted ten times or more. The genes are TRBV12-3 or TRBV12-4 and TRBJ1-4; no firm D call. V lost 3 bases and J 8 bases, leaving 4 bases between the germline ends. This CDR3 is 11 amino acids long. CDR3 amino acids: CASSFKEKLFF. The CDR3 bases are TGTGCCAGCAGTTTTAAGGAAAAACTGTTTTTT.